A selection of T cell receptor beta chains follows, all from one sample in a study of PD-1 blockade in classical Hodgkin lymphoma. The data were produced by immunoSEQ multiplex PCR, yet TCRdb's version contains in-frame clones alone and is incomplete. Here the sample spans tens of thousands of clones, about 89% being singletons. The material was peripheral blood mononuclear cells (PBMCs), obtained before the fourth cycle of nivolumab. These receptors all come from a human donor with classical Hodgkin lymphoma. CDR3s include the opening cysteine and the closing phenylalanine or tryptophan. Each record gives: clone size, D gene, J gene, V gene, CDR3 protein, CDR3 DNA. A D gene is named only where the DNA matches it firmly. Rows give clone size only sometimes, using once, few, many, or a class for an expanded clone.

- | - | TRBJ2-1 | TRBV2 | CASSELDGSYNEQFF | TGTGCCAGCAGTGAGTTGGACGGTTCCTACAATGAGCAGTTCTTC
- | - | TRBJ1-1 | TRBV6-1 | CASSGQADTEAFF | TGTGCCAGCAGTGGACAGGCGGACACTGAAGCTTTCTTT
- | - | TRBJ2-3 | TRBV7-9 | CASSLVGGRDTDTQYF | TGTGCCAGCAGCTTAGTCGGGGGAAGGGACACAGATACGCAGTATTTT
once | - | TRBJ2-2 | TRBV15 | CATSRDWGAHGELFF | TGTGCCACCAGCAGAGACTGGGGGGCCCACGGGGAGCTGTTTTTT
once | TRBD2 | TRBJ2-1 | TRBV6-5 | CASSILAGGYNEQFF | TGTGCCAGCAGTATTCTAGCGGGGGGGTACAATGAGCAGTTCTTC
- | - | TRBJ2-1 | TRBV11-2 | CASQDGANEQFF | TGTGCCAGCCAGGATGGCGCTAATGAGCAGTTCTTC
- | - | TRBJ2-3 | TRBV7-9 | CASSFCTADTQYF | TGTGCCAGCAGCTTTTGTACGGCGGATACGCAGTATTTT
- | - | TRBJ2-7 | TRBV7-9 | CASSIAAGTHYYEQYF | TGTGCCAGCAGCATAGCCGCCGGGACGCACTACTACGAGCAGTACTTC
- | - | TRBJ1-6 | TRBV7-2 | CASSLGPVNSPLHF | TGTGCCAGCAGCTTAGGACCGGTTAATTCACCCCTCCACTTT
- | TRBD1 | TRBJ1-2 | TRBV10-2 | CASRGTGGYTF | TGCGCCAGCAGAGGGACAGGTGGCTACACCTTC
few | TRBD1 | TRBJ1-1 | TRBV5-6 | CASSFGPQGENIREAFF | TGTGCCAGCAGCTTTGGTCCGCAGGGGGAGAACATTAGGGAAGCTTTCTTT
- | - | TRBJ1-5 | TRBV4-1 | CASSQVEGASNQPQHF | TGCGCCAGCAGCCAAGTAGAAGGGGCTAGCAATCAGCCCCAGCATTTT
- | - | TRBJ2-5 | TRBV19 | CATPYRSGAQYF | TGTGCCACCCCCTATAGGTCCGGGGCCCAGTACTTC
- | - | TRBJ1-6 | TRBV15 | CATSASYNSPLHF | TGTGCCACCTCGGCCTCCTATAATTCACCCCTCCACTTT
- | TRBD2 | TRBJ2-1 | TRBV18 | CASSPAGGANWDEQFF | TGTGCCAGCTCACCCGCCGGGGGGGCCAATTGGGATGAGCAGTTCTTC
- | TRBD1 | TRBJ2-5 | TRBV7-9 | CASSYRDRGETQYF | TGTGCCAGCAGCTATCGGGACAGGGGGGAGACCCAGTACTTC
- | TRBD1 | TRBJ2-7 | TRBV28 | CASIGTGASYEQYF | TGTGCCAGCATTGGGACAGGAGCAAGCTACGAGCAGTACTTC
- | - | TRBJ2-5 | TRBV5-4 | CASSHKRDTWKETQYF | TGTGCCAGCAGCCATAAACGGGACACTTGGAAAGAGACCCAGTACTTC
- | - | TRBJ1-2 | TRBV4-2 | CASSYQGEGYTF | TGTGCCAGCAGCTACCAGGGAGAGGGCTACACCTTC
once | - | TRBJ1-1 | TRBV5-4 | CASSLAIMNTEAFF | TGTGCCAGCAGCTTGGCCATTATGAACACTGAAGCTTTCTTT
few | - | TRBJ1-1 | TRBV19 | CASSISVNTEAFF | TGTGCCAGTAGTATATCGGTGAACACTGAAGCTTTCTTT
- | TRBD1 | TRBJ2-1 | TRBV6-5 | CASSWDRYNEQFF | TGTGCCAGCAGTTGGGACAGGTACAATGAGCAGTTCTTC
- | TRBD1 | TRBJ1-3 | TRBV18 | CASSPFRDRGRGNTIYF | TGTGCCAGCTCACCATTTCGGGACAGGGGGCGCGGGAACACCATATATTTT
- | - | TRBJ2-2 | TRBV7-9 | CASSFISTGELFF | TGTGCCAGCAGCTTTATCTCCACCGGGGAGCTGTTTTTT
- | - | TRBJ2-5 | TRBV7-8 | CASSFPSGGETQYF | TGTGCCAGCAGCTTTCCTTCGGGGGGCGAGACCCAGTACTTC
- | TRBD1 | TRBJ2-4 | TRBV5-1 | CASSFGQGANIQYF | TGCGCCAGCAGCTTTGGACAGGGAGCGAACATTCAGTACTTC
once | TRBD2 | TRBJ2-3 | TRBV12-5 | CASGLPTGGASTDTQYF | TGTGCTAGTGGTTTGCCCACCGGGGGGGCCAGCACAGATACGCAGTATTTT
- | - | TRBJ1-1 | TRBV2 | CASSRSASNTEAFF | TGTGCCAGCAGTCGTTCAGCCTCGAACACTGAAGCTTTCTTT
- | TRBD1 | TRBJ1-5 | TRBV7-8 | CASSPDRVSNQPQHF | TGTGCCAGCAGCCCAGACAGGGTGAGCAATCAGCCCCAGCATTTT
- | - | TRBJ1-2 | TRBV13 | CASSLAGDSDGYTF | TGTGCCAGCAGCTTAGCAGGGGACTCCGATGGCTACACCTTC
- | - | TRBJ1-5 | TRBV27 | CASSRRASGSVQPQHF | TGTGCCAGCAGCCGGAGAGCGTCAGGATCCGTTCAGCCCCAGCATTTT
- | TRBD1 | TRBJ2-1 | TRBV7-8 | CASSLVYWTGGNNEQFF | TGTGCCAGCAGCTTAGTTTACTGGACAGGGGGTAACAATGAGCAGTTCTTC
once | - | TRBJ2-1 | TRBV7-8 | CASSLWGVNEQFF | TGTGCCAGCAGCTTGTGGGGGGTCAATGAGCAGTTCTTC
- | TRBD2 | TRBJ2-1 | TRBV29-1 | CSVDGAGGNEQFF | TGCAGCGTTGACGGGGCGGGGGGCAATGAGCAGTTCTTC
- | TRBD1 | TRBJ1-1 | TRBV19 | CASSPYLQGTEAFF | TGTGCCAGTAGTCCATACCTACAGGGGACTGAAGCTTTCTTT
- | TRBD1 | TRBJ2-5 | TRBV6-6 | CASSYSRGQETQYF | TGTGCCAGCAGTTACTCCAGGGGGCAAGAGACCCAGTACTTC
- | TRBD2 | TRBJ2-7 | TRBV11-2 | CASSLAGRGGDEQYF | TGTGCCAGCAGCTTAGCAGGTCGCGGGGGGGACGAGCAGTACTTC
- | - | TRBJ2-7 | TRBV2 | CASKGSVGEQYF | TGTGCCAGCAAGGGGTCGGTGGGCGAGCAGTACTTC
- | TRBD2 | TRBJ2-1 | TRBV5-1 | CASSLALTGGPNEQFF | TGCGCCAGCAGCTTGGCCTTGACGGGGGGTCCCAATGAGCAGTTCTTC
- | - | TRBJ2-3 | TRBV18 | CASSPPGEMGTQYF | TGTGCCAGCTCACCACCGGGGGAGATGGGTACGCAGTATTTT
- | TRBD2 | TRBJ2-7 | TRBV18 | CASPGGRLVYYYEQYF | TGTGCCAGCCCGGGAGGGCGGCTGGTCTACTACTACGAGCAGTACTTC
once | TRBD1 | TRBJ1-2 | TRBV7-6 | CASSSLDRDYGYTF | TGTGCCAGCAGCTCACTGGACAGGGACTATGGCTACACCTTC
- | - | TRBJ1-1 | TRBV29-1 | CSVEGQSMNTEAFF | TGCAGCGTTGAAGGACAGAGCATGAACACTGAAGCTTTCTTT
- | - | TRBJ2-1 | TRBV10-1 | CASSESTGKSSYNEQFF | TGCGCCAGCAGTGAGTCCACAGGGAAAAGCTCCTACAATGAGCAGTTCTTC
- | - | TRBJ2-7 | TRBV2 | CASQGNEQYF | TGTGCCAGTCAAGGAAACGAGCAGTACTTC
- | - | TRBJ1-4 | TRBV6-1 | CASMKLITFSEKLFF | TGTGCCAGCATGAAGCTAATCACCTTTTCTGAAAAACTGTTTTTT
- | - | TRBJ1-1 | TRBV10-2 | CASSESWVTEAFF | TGCGCCAGCAGTGAGTCATGGGTCACTGAAGCTTTCTTT
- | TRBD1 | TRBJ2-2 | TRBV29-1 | CSGGQVANTGELFF | TGCAGCGGGGGACAGGTCGCGAACACCGGGGAGCTGTTTTTT
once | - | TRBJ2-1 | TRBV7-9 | CASSWGDGYNEQFF | TGTGCCAGCAGCTGGGGAGACGGTTACAATGAGCAGTTCTTC
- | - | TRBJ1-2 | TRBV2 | CASSTMGYYGYTF | TGTGCCAGCAGCACGATGGGATACTATGGCTACACCTTC
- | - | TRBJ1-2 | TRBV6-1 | CASSEARDIYGYTF | TGTGCCAGCAGTGAAGCCCGGGACATCTATGGCTACACCTTC
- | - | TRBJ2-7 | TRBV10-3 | CAISESITNSYEQYF | TGTGCCATCAGTGAGTCGATTACAAACTCCTACGAGCAGTACTTC
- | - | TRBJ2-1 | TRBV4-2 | CASSQDLRETGPLFF | TGTGCCAGCAGCCAAGATCTCCGGGAGACAGGGCCTCTATTCTTC
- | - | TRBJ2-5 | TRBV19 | CASSGDIETQYF | TGTGCCAGTAGTGGAGATATCGAGACCCAGTACTTC
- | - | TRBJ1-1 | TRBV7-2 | CASSFVPNTEAFF | TGTGCCAGCAGCTTCGTTCCGAACACTGAAGCTTTCTTT
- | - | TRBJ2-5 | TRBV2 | CASSELRGARETQYF | TGTGCCAGCAGTGAACTTAGGGGGGCGCGAGAGACCCAGTACTTC
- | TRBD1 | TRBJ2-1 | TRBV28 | CASRPGQGGNEQFF | TGTGCCAGCAGGCCGGGACAGGGTGGTAATGAGCAGTTCTTC
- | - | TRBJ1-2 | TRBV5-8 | CASRIDNYGYTF | TGTGCCAGCCGGATTGATAACTATGGCTACACCTTC
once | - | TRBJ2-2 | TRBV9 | CASSATDRPGELFF | TGTGCCAGCAGCGCGACAGACAGACCCGGGGAGCTGTTTTTT
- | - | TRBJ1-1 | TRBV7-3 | CASATGGMMNTEAFF | TGTGCCAGCGCCACCGGAGGGATGATGAACACTGAAGCTTTCTTT